The rows below give T cell receptor beta chains drawn from one sample of a study of PD-1 blockade in classical Hodgkin lymphoma. Clones were sequenced by immunoSEQ multiplex PCR, and TCRdb holds only the in-frame ones, with some missing. The sample holds roughly 28,000 clones, roughly 70% seen once. Sequencing used peripheral blood mononuclear cells (PBMCs), obtained before the second cycle of nivolumab. Receptors were obtained from a human donor with classical Hodgkin lymphoma. Each CDR3 is given without its conserved first and last residue. The order of the fields is V gene, clone size, CDR3 protein. Size values are once, few and many counts, or a class for expanded clones, and some rows have none.

v_gene: TRBV18
abundance: .
CDR3aa: ASSPRSGEIGSPLH

v_gene: TRBV15
abundance: .
CDR3aa: ATSRPAGTGRHEQY

v_gene: TRBV6-6
abundance: .
CDR3aa: ASSYPLESYEQY

v_gene: TRBV5-1
abundance: .
CDR3aa: ASSFGSIQETQY

v_gene: TRBV2
abundance: .
CDR3aa: ASSEGGGWGGEETQY

v_gene: TRBV9
abundance: .
CDR3aa: ASGGGTLPPGYT

v_gene: TRBV9
abundance: .
CDR3aa: ASSPTGSTATNEKLF

v_gene: TRBV4-3
abundance: once
CDR3aa: ASSPQVAGPLITEAF

v_gene: TRBV6-6
abundance: .
CDR3aa: ASSLGQGGQTQY

v_gene: TRBV6-5
abundance: .
CDR3aa: ASSYSKTSSTQY

v_gene: TRBV5-1
abundance: .
CDR3aa: ASSLTAGGLGEQF

v_gene: TRBV6-5
abundance: few
CDR3aa: ASSLGGSNEKLF

v_gene: TRBV11-3
abundance: .
CDR3aa: ASSASGKETQY

v_gene: TRBV28
abundance: once
CDR3aa: ASSFPSYTGVTEAF

v_gene: TRBV19
abundance: .
CDR3aa: ASTLRGGQVSGAF

v_gene: TRBV7-9
abundance: .
CDR3aa: ASSSSSAPGNQPQH

v_gene: TRBV7-2
abundance: few
CDR3aa: ASNHRTGGSYGYT

v_gene: TRBV10-1
abundance: .
CDR3aa: ASSESGLPPKETQY

v_gene: TRBV7-9
abundance: .
CDR3aa: ASSLVNRGEQY

v_gene: TRBV27
abundance: .
CDR3aa: ASSPRGRETQY